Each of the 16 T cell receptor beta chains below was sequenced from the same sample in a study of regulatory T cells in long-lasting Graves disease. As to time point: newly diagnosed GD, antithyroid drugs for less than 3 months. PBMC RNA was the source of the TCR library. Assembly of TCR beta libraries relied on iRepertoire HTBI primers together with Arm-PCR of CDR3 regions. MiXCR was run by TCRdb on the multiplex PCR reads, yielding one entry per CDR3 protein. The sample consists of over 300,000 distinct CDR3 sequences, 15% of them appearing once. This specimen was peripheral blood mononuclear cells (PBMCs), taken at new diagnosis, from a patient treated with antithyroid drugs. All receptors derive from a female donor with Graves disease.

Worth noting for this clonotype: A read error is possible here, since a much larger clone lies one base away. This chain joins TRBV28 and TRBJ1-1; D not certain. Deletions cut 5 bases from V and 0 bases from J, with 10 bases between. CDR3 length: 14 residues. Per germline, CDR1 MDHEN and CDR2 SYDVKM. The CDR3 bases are TGTGCCAGCAGTGCATCGACGCTGAACACTGAAGCTTTCTTT. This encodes CASSASTLNTEAFF. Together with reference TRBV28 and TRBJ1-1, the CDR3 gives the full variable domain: DVKVTQSSRYLVKRTGEKVFLECVQDMDHENMFWYRQDPGLGLRLIYFSYDVKMKEKGDIPEGYSVSREKKERFSLILESASTNQTSMYLCASSASTLNTEAFFGQGTRLTVV.

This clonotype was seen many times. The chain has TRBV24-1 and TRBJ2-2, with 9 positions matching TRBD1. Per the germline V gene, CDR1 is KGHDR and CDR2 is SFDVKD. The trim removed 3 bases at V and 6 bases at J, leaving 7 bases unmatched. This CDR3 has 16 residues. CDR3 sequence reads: CATSDPDRGGSGELFF. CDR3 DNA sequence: TGTGCCACCAGTGATCCGGACAGGGGAGGTTCCGGGGAGCTGTTTTTT.

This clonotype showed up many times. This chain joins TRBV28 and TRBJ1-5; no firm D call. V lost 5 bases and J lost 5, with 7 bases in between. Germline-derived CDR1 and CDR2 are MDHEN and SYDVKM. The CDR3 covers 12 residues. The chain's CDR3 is CASSPTDQPQHF. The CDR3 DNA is TGTGCCAGCAGTCCCACGGATCAGCCCCAGCATTTT.

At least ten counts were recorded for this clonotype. In DNA, the CDR3 is TGTGCCAGCAGTGCTGCCCAGGCCTATAATTCACCCCTCCACTTT. Encoded protein: CASSAAQAYNSPLHF. V gene TRBV6-1 combines with J gene TRBJ1-6; D not resolved. V lost 4 bases, J lost 2 bases, and 9 bases lay in between. Germline V gene lookup returns CDR1 MNHNS and CDR2 SASEGT. The CDR3 extends over 15 amino acids.

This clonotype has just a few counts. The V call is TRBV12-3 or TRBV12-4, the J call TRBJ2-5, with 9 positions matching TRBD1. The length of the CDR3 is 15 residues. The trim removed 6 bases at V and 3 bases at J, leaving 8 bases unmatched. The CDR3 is CASRTKGTGKETQYF. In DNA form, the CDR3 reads TGTGCCAGCAGAACAAAAGGGACAGGGAAAGAGACCCAGTACTTC.

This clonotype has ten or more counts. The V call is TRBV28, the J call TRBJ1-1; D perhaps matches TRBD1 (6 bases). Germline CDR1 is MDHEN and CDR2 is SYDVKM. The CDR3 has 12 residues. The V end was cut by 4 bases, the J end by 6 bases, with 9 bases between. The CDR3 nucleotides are TGTGCCAGCAGTTACAGGGCCCCTGAAGCTTTCTTT. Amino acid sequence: CASSYRAPEAFF.

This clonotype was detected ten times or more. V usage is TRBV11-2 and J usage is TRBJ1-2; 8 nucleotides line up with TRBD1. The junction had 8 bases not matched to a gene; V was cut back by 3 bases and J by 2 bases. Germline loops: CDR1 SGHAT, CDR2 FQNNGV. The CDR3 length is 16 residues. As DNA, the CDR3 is TGTGCCAGCAGCTTGACAGGGGTGGGACTAAACTATGGCTACACCTTC. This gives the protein CASSLTGVGLNYGYTF. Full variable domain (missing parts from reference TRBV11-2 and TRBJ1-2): EAGVAQSPRYKIIEKRQSVAFWCNPISGHATLYWYQQILGQGPKLLIQFQNNGVVDDSQLPKDRFSAERLKGVDSTLKIQPAKLEDSAVYLCASSLTGVGLNYGYTFGSGTRLTVV.

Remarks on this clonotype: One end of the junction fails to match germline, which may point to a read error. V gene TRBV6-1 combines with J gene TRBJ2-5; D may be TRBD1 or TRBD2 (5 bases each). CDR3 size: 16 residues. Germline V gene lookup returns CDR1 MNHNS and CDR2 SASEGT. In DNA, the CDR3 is TGTGCCAGCACTGAAAGGACCCGGGGCCTCCAAGAGACCCAGTACTTC. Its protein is CASTERTRGLQETQYF.

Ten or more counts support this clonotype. The CDR3 nucleotides are TGTGCCAGCTCACCTCGACAGGACTATGGCTACACCTTC. It encodes CASSPRQDYGYTF. The J gene is TRBJ1-2, the V gene TRBV18, with D possibly being TRBD1 (6 bases). The CDR3 sequence is 13 residues long. Germline-derived CDR1 and CDR2 are KGHSH and LQKENI. Deletions cut 3 bases from V and 3 bases from J, with 8 bases between.

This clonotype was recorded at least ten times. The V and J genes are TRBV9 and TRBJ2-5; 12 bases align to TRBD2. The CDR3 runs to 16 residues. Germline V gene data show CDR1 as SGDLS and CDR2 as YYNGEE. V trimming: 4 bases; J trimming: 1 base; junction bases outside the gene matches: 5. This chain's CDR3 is CASSRQLAGGQETQYF. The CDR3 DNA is TGTGCCAGCAGCCGCCAACTAGCGGGGGGCCAAGAGACCCAGTACTTC.

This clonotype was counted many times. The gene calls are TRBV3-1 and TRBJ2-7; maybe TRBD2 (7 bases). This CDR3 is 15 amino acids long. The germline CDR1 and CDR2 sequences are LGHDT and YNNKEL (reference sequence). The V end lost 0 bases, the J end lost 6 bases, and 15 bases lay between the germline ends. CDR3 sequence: CASSQDRWGGGEQYF. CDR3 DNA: TGTGCCAGCAGCCAAGATCGATGGGGAGGGGGCGAGCAGTACTTC.

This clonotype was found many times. In nucleotides, the CDR3 is TGCAGCGTTGAAGACCGCACGGCTAGCACAGATACGCAGTATTTT. Encoded protein: CSVEDRTASTDTQYF. The chain uses TRBV29-1 and TRBJ2-3; D is undetermined. Trimming pared 0 bases from V and 0 bases from J, leaving 10 bases between. The CDR3 runs 15 residues. Germline V gene sequence: CDR1 SQVTM, CDR2 ANQGSEA.

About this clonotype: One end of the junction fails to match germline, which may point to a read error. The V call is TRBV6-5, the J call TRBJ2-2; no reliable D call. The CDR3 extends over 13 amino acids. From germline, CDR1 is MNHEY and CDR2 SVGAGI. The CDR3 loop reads CACSGTIPRELFF. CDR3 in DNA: TGTGCCTGCAGTGGAACCATCCCCCGGGAGCTGTTTTTT.

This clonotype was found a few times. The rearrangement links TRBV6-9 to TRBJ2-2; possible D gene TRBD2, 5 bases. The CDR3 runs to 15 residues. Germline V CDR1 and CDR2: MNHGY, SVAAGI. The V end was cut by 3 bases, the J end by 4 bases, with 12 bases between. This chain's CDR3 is CASSYDDAGTGELFF. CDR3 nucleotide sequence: TGTGCCAGCAGTTACGACGATGCGGGCACCGGGGAGCTGTTTTTT.

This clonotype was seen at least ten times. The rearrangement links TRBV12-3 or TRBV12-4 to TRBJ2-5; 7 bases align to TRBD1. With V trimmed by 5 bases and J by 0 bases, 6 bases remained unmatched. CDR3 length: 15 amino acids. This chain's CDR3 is CASSPGTANQETQYF. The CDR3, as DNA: TGTGCCAGCAGTCCCGGGACAGCTAACCAAGAGACCCAGTACTTC.

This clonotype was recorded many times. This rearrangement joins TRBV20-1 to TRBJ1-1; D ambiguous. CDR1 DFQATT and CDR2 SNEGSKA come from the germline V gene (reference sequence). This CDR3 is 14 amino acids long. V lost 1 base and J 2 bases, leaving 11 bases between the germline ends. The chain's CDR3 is CSARVDQTNTEAFF. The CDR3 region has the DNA TGCAGTGCTAGAGTTGACCAGACCAACACTGAAGCTTTCTTT.